A single sample is the source of the 22 T cell receptor beta chains below, sequenced in a study of preoperative IRX-2 immunotherapy in early breast cancer. Profiling relied on immunoSEQ multiplex PCR, and the TCRdb table lists in-frame clones only, not all of them. The table records about 2,000 clones, about 61% of them present only once. The treatment here: preoperative locoregional IRX-2 cytokine immunotherapy. The sequences come from tumor tissue, collected before IRX-2 immunotherapy. These receptors all come from a human donor with breast cancer.

This chain joins TRBV19 and TRBJ1-6; TRBD1 is a possible D gene (5 bases). V shed 1 base and J shed 5 bases, with 9 bases lying between them. The CDR3 sequence is 15 residues long. CDR1 and CDR2 from the germline V gene are LNHDA and SQIVND (reference sequence). The CDR3 spells CASSIGRADNSPLHF. DNA of the CDR3: TGTGCCAGTAGTATAGGCAGGGCCGATAATTCACCCCTCCACTTT.

This chain connects TRBV6-8 to TRBJ1-2; possible D gene TRBD1, 5 bases. CDR3 length: 13 residues. Germline-derived CDR1 and CDR2 are MNHGY and SAAAGT. The ends were cut back, 2 bases at V and 4 bases at J, with 8 bases in the middle. The DNA of the CDR3 is TGTGCCAGCAGTTACGGGGGAGGCTATGGCTACACCTTC. Amino acids: CASSYGGGYGYTF.

The chain couples TRBV5-1 to TRBJ2-3; D is tentatively TRBD1 or TRBD2 (6 bases each). Germline V CDR1 and CDR2: SGHRS, YFSETQ. The CDR3 is made up of 14 amino acids. V lost 4 bases and J 2 bases, leaving 11 bases between the germline ends. CDR3 protein: CASSPGDTTDTQYF. The CDR3 DNA follows: TGCGCCAGCAGCCCGGGGGACACCACAGATACGCAGTATTTT.

The chain recombines TRBV6-8 with TRBJ1-2; 10 bases fit TRBD1. V shed 9 bases and J 8 bases; nucleotides not matched to a gene: 9. The CDR3 runs to 13 residues. The germline V gene encodes CDR1 MNHGY and CDR2 SAAAGT. DNA of the CDR3: TGTGCCAGTCCGGGACAGGGGCTAGGGGGCTACACCTTC. Amino acid sequence: CASPGQGLGGYTF.

V and J are TRBV12-5 and TRBJ1-2, with D uncertain. Germline V CDR1 and CDR2: LGHNT, FRNRAP. The CDR3 loop spans 13 amino acids. V lost 3 bases, J lost 4 bases, and 9 bases lay in between. The CDR3 DNA reads as TGTGCTAGTGGTTTTGAAAGCCTCTATGGCTACACCTTC. It is translated as CASGFESLYGYTF.

This clone was seen a single time. The rearrangement joins TRBV29-1 to TRBJ1-2; D not resolved. The germline CDR1 and CDR2 sequences are SQVTM and ANQGSEA. V was cut by 4 bases and J by 4 bases, with 10 bases left in between. The CDR3 has 12 amino acids. CDR3 loop: CSVVRDSYGYTF. The DNA of the CDR3 is TGCAGCGTTGTAAGGGATAGCTATGGCTACACCTTC.

The rearrangement links TRBV11-3 to TRBJ2-3, with TRBD2 as a possible D gene (7 bases). Trimming took off 4 bases at V and 4 bases at J, with 15 bases between the two ends. The CDR3 is made up of 15 amino acids. Germline values: CDR1 SGHNT, CDR2 YENEEA. CDR3 nucleotides: TGTGCCAGCAGCTCGACGGGGGGCTGGTCAGATACGCAGTATTTT. This gives the protein CASSSTGGWSDTQYF. The complete variable domain, with remaining parts taken from reference TRBV11-3 and TRBJ2-3, reads EAGVVQSPRYKIIEKKQPVAFWCNPISGHNTLYWYLQNLGQGPELLIRYENEEAVDDSQLPKDRFSAERLKGVDSTLKIQPAELGDSAVYLCASSSTGGWSDTQYFGPGTRLTVL.

The chain links TRBV14 to TRBJ2-1; D unclear. V was trimmed by 4 bases and J by 5 bases, leaving 12 bases between them. Germline V gene data show CDR1 as SGHDN and CDR2 as FVKESK. This CDR3 region has 14 residues. The CDR3 protein is CASSLRLGHNEQFF. CDR3 coding DNA: TGTGCCAGCAGCCTGAGGCTAGGCCACAATGAGCAGTTCTTC.

This chain links TRBV5-1 with TRBJ1-2; 10 bases are shared with TRBD1. CDR3 length: 14 amino acids. Looked up from germline, CDR1 is SGHRS and CDR2 is YFSETQ. The J segment lost 2 bases and the V segment lost 4 bases, leaving 2 bases of the junction unmatched. CDR3 amino acids: CASSPGQGNYGYTF. DNA of the CDR3: TGCGCCAGCAGCCCGGGACAGGGGAACTATGGCTACACCTTC.

The V and J genes are TRBV11-3 and TRBJ2-1, with TRBD2 identical over 10 bases. J was trimmed by 7 bases and V by 4 bases; bases with no gene match: 10. CDR3 length: 16 residues. Germline CDR1 is SGHNT and CDR2 is YENEEA. CDR3 amino acids: CASSSAGGTSANEQFF. CDR3 coding DNA: TGTGCCAGCAGCTCCGCGGGGGGGACTAGCGCGAATGAGCAGTTCTTC.

The V gene is TRBV6-8, the J gene TRBJ2-1; D is possibly TRBD2 (5 bases). The germline gives CDR1 MNHGY, CDR2 SAAAGT. V was pared by 9 bases and J by 0 bases, with 21 bases between. The CDR3 runs to 17 residues. In nucleotides, the CDR3 is TGTGCCAGTACCACCCTAGCCACGGCCCTCTCCTACAATGAGCAGTTCTTC. This codes for CASTTLATALSYNEQFF.

Comments on this clone: Germline and junction disagree at one end, which may indicate a read error. The chain links TRBV6-8 to TRBJ1-2, with D uncertain. Germline lookup yields CDR1 MNHGY and CDR2 SAAAGT. The CDR3 extends over 12 amino acids. This CDR3 reads CAISRETYGYTF. The CDR3 DNA sequence: TGTGCCATCAGTCGGGAGACCTATGGCTACACCTTC.

The chain carries TRBV28 and TRBJ1-1; D gene ambiguous. CDR1 and CDR2 (germline): MDHEN, SYDVKM. Trimming took off 7 bases at V and 4 bases at J, with 10 bases between the two ends. The CDR3 runs 12 residues. CDR3 DNA: TGTGCCAGCAAGTCGGGCGGCACTGAAGCTTTCTTT. It translates to CASKSGGTEAFF.

The chain uses TRBV14 and TRBJ1-1; D unclear. Germline CDR1 reads SGHDN; CDR2 reads FVKESK. This CDR3 spans 13 amino acids. V was trimmed by 2 bases and J by 0 bases, leaving 4 bases between them. The CDR3 coding sequence is TGTGCCAGCAGCCAACACATGAACACTGAAGCTTTCTTT. Translated, it gives CASSQHMNTEAFF.

J is TRBJ1-1 and V is TRBV18; TRBD1 matches at 7 bases. The germline gives CDR1 KGHSH, CDR2 LQKENI. This CDR3 region has 15 residues. Germline trimming cut 4 bases from V and 6 bases from J; bases unmatched to any gene: 11. The chain's CDR3 is CASSLGQVRFAEAFF. The CDR3 coding sequence is TGTGCCAGCTCACTAGGACAGGTCAGGTTTGCTGAAGCTTTCTTT.

The rearrangement joins TRBV19 to TRBJ2-1; 10 nucleotides agree with TRBD1. V trimming: 8 bases; J trimming: 7 bases; junction bases outside the gene matches: 2. This CDR3 has 12 amino acids. The germline V gene has CDR1 LNHDA and CDR2 SQIVND (reference sequence). For the CDR3, the DNA is TGTGCCAGTGGGGACAGGGGAAATGAGCAGTTCTTC. This sequence encodes CASGDRGNEQFF. The variable domain in full, completed from reference TRBV19 and TRBJ2-1, reads DGGITQSPKYLFRKEGQNVTLSCEQNLNHDAMYWYRQDPGQGLRLIYYSQIVNDFQKGDIAEGYSVSREKKESFPLTVTSAQKNPTAFYLCASGDRGNEQFFGPGTRLTVL.

On this clone: The limits of the CDR3 on the DNA are not certain, so only TCRdb's listed CDR3 is given. V is TRBV11-3 and J is TRBJ1-2. With termini counted, the CDR3 has 15 amino acids. Germline assignment: CDR1 SGHNT and CDR2 YENEEA. The CDR3 is CASSLFLSGEGGYTF.

Details on this clone: At one boundary the junction diverges from the germline segment, which might be a read error. The DNA has an unread or ambiguous base, and its residue is written X. The chain links TRBV19 to TRBJ1-5; D gene ambiguous. CDR3 length equals 15 residues. Per the germline V gene, CDR1 is LNHDA and CDR2 is SQIVND (reference sequence). Here the CDR3 DNA reads TGTGCCAGTAGTCCTCAAAAGACGGGCAATCAGMCCCAGCATTTT. This codes for CASSPQKTGNQXQHF.

The J gene is TRBJ1-3, the V gene TRBV18; D is unclear. This CDR3 comprises 16 residues. V gave up 2 bases and J gave up 0 bases, with 11 bases separating them. The germline CDR1 and CDR2 sequences are KGHSH and LQKENI. The CDR3 nucleotides are TGTGCCAGCTCACCATTCGATGGGAGCTCTGGAAACACCATATATTTT. Residues: CASSPFDGSSGNTIYF.

The chain uses TRBV29-1 and TRBJ2-1; D gene unclear. The CDR3 extends over 14 amino acids. CDR1 is SQVTM, CDR2 ANQGSEA, per germline. V was clipped by 5 bases and J by 2 bases, with 13 bases between them. This chain's CDR3 is CSVYAPGPYNEQFF. The DNA of the CDR3 is TGCAGCGTTTACGCCCCCGGCCCCTACAATGAGCAGTTCTTC.

The chain is built from TRBV11-3 and TRBJ2-1, with TRBD1 matching 9 bases. CDR3 length equals 15 residues. With 5 bases clipped from V and 1 base from J, the junction kept 3 bases outside the gene matches. Germline CDR1 is SGHNT and CDR2 is YENEEA. Here the CDR3 DNA reads TGTGCCAGCAGCCTACAGGGGGCGTCCTACAATGAGCAGTTCTTC. Its protein is CASSLQGASYNEQFF.

The rearrangement links TRBV7-1 to TRBJ2-4; D may be TRBD1 or TRBD2 (5 bases each). TRBV7-1 is identified as an open reading frame with a role that is uncertain. The CDR3 has 15 amino acids. The V end lost 4 bases, the J end lost 6 bases, and 16 bases lay between the germline ends. The CDR3 is CASSLFVAGTNIQYF. In nucleotides, the CDR3 is TGTGCCAGCAGCTTATTTGTAGCAGGGACAAACATTCAGTACTTC.